The next 27 T cell receptor beta chains were all read from a single sample in a study of T-cell reconstitution after alpha-beta-depleted transplantation in children. Using unique molecular identifiers, the investigators prepared the TCRbeta library. TCRdb reanalysed the PCR reads using MiXCR and keeps one entry per CDR3 protein. The data show 500,000 or so distinct CDR3 sequences, with over 10% seen just once and 13% to 15% held by the top ten. Sample: PBMCs, mostly from graft donor cells, taken 180 days after TCRalphabeta/CD19-depleted stem cell transplant. Source of these receptors: a female patient younger than 10 who had a stem cell transplant for aplastic anemia, so the T cells may come from the graft donor.

This clonotype was seen more than once but under ten times. The V gene is TRBV15, the J gene TRBJ2-1; the D gene is possibly TRBD1 (5 bases). Between the trimmed V and J ends, which lost 3 bases and 0 bases, there was a span of 15 bases. CDR3 size: 17 residues. The germline V gene encodes CDR1 LNHNV and CDR2 YYDKDF (reference sequence). The DNA for the CDR3 is TGTGCCACCAGCAGGCCTAAAGGGGTAAGCTCCTACAATGAGCAGTTCTTC. This gives the protein CATSRPKGVSSYNEQFF.

The chain combines TRBV9 with TRBJ2-4; D gene unclear. Per the germline V gene, CDR1 is SGDLS and CDR2 is YYNGEE. The CDR3 runs 15 residues. V dropped 0 bases and J dropped 0 bases, with 7 bases sitting between them. The CDR3 protein is CASSVGRKAKNIQYF. CDR3 coding DNA: TGTGCCAGCAGCGTAGGCAGGAAAGCCAAAAACATTCAGTACTTC.

Only a few counts were recorded for this clonotype. The V and J genes are TRBV7-9 and TRBJ1-1, with D hard to call. The V end was cut by 1 base, the J end by 8 bases, with 5 bases between. The length of the CDR3 is 11 residues. Per the germline V gene, CDR1 is SEHNR and CDR2 is FQNEAQ (reference sequence). DNA of the CDR3: TGTGCCAGCAGCTTAGTAGAGGAAGCTTTCTTT. It specifies CASSLVEEAFF.

This chain connects TRBV5-1 to TRBJ2-7, with 10 bases identical to TRBD2. Germline V gene data show CDR1 as SGHRS and CDR2 as YFSETQ. This CDR3 has 17 amino acids. Losses at the gene ends were 1 base for V and 2 bases for J; bases not matched to a gene: 9. The CDR3: CASSLWSGTSDTYEQYF. The CDR3 region has the DNA TGCGCCAGCAGCTTGTGGTCCGGGACTAGCGACACCTACGAGCAGTACTTC.

This clonotype was counted a few times. V usage is TRBV20-1 and J usage is TRBJ1-5; TRBD1 agrees at 9 bases. Germline trimming cut 3 bases from V and 4 bases from J; bases unmatched to any gene: 7. CDR1 and CDR2 from the germline V gene are DFQATT and SNEGSKA (reference sequence). This CDR3 spans 15 amino acids. CDR3 sequence: CSASDRGTRNQPQHF. Here the CDR3 DNA reads TGCAGTGCTAGTGACAGGGGGACACGAAATCAGCCCCAGCATTTT.

J is TRBJ2-7 and V is TRBV28; TRBD2 agrees at 7 bases. CDR1 is MDHEN, CDR2 SYDVKM, per germline. The CDR3 consists of 15 residues. With 2 bases clipped from V and 2 bases from J, the junction kept 6 bases outside the gene matches. CDR3: CASSLTLAGAYEQYF. Written as DNA, the CDR3 is TGTGCCAGCAGTTTAACGCTGGCGGGGGCCTACGAGCAGTACTTC.

This clonotype was observed at least ten times. The chain employs TRBV7-9 and TRBJ1-1; the D gene is possibly TRBD1 (6 bases). Between the trimmed V and J ends, which lost 5 bases and 4 bases, there was a span of 14 bases. Germline V lookup: CDR1 SEHNR, CDR2 FQNEAQ (reference sequence). The CDR3 is 14 amino acids. The CDR3 reads CASSPQDRRTEAFF. DNA for the CDR3: TGTGCCAGCAGCCCGCAGGACAGACGCACTGAAGCTTTCTTT.

The V and J genes are TRBV4-2 and TRBJ2-7, with 10 nucleotides matching TRBD1. V shed 0 bases and J 3 bases; nucleotides not matched to a gene: 2. This CDR3 comprises 15 residues. Germline-derived CDR1 and CDR2 are LGHNA and YNFKEQ. Written as DNA, the CDR3 is TGTGCCAGCAGCCAAGATGGGACAGGGGTCTACGAGCAGTACTTC. It yields the protein CASSQDGTGVYEQYF.

This clonotype was seen ten or more times. The chain links TRBV29-1 to TRBJ2-7, with 9 bases identical to TRBD2. Germline loops: CDR1 SQVTM, CDR2 ANQGSEA. J gave up 3 bases and V 6 bases, and 9 bases lay outside the gene matches. The CDR3 has 14 amino acids. The CDR3 bases are TGCAGCGTCCCTGCGGGAGGGCCAGGCTACGAGCAGTACTTC. Residues: CSVPAGGPGYEQYF.

This clonotype was counted a few times. This sequence joins TRBV29-1 and TRBJ2-5; 10 positions match TRBD2. Germline-derived CDR1 and CDR2 are SQVTM and ANQGSEA. Unmatched junction bases numbered 7, after V lost 2 bases and J lost 4 bases. This CDR3 spans 15 amino acids. The CDR3 is CSVERLAGVGETQYF. CDR3 nucleotides: TGCAGCGTTGAAAGGCTAGCGGGAGTCGGAGAGACCCAGTACTTC.

This clonotype appeared a few times. The rearrangement joins TRBV28 to TRBJ2-3, with TRBD2 matching 9 bases. The CDR3 sequence is 17 residues long. Per the germline V gene, CDR1 is MDHEN and CDR2 is SYDVKM. The J segment lost 0 bases and the V segment lost 2 bases, leaving 6 bases of the junction unmatched. The CDR3 coding sequence is TGTGCCAGCAGTTTACCCCTAGCGGGGCCTAGCACAGATACGCAGTATTTT. Translating gives CASSLPLAGPSTDTQYF.

The table lists this clonotype with a few counts. The rearrangement joins TRBV4-3 to TRBJ1-1; D is undetermined. Germline-derived CDR1 and CDR2 are LGHNA and YSLEER. Trimming cost V 1 base and J 3 bases, with 15 bases left between them. The CDR3 spans 16 residues. The DNA of the CDR3 is TGCGCCAGCAGCCAAGCGGGCAGCTCAGAGGACACTGAAGCTTTCTTT. It specifies CASSQAGSSEDTEAFF.

This sequence joins TRBV29-1 and TRBJ2-1, with a possible D match to TRBD2 (6 bases). CDR3 size: 13 residues. Germline V lookup: CDR1 SQVTM, CDR2 ANQGSEA. Trimming took 7 bases from V and 6 from J, leaving 16 bases between them. The CDR3 DNA follows: TGCAGCGCCCGGGAGACGGACTCCAATGAGCAGTTCTTC. This gives the protein CSARETDSNEQFF.

The table lists this clonotype with a few counts. The DNA of the CDR3 is TGTGCCAGCAGTGAGGGGGACAGGCACCAAGAGACCCAGTACTTC. Translation gives CASSEGDRHQETQYF. The gene calls are TRBV28 and TRBJ2-5, with TRBD1 matching over 8 bases. The CDR3 sequence is 15 residues long. The V gene end was trimmed by 5 bases and the J gene end by 0 bases; junction bases not matched to a gene: 5. The germline CDR1 and CDR2 sequences are MDHEN and SYDVKM.

This clonotype was detected only a few times. This chain links TRBV6-5 with TRBJ2-1; the match to TRBD1 covers 8 bases. Trimming at V came to 11 bases and at J to 7 bases, leaving 10 bases not matched to a gene. The CDR3 spans 13 residues. Looked up from germline, CDR1 is MNHEY and CDR2 is SVGAGI. CDR3 loop: CASAGGYRNEQFF. The CDR3 DNA reads TGTGCCTCCGCAGGGGGCTATCGGAATGAGCAGTTCTTC.

V is TRBV27 and J is TRBJ1-2; D ambiguous. From germline, CDR1 is MNHEY and CDR2 SMNVEV (reference sequence). V shed 6 bases and J shed 4 bases, with 18 bases lying between them. This CDR3 region has 15 residues. The CDR3 DNA reads TGTGCCAGCAGACATGGGCAACTTGGCCTCTATGGCTACACCTTC. This encodes CASRHGQLGLYGYTF.

The chain joins TRBV20-1 to TRBJ1-3, with D possibly matching TRBD1 (6 bases). Trimming pared 5 bases from V and 0 bases from J, leaving 14 bases between. CDR1 is DFQATT and CDR2 is SNEGSKA in the germline V gene (reference sequence). This CDR3 spans 15 amino acids. CDR3 sequence reads: CSAASGASSGNTIYF. DNA for the CDR3: TGCAGTGCTGCCTCAGGGGCGAGCTCTGGAAACACCATATATTTT.

This clonotype was seen a handful of times. The chain is built from TRBV24-1 and TRBJ2-1; D is tentatively TRBD1 or TRBD2 (6 bases each). The CDR3 is 19 residues long. Germline V gene sequence: CDR1 KGHDR, CDR2 SFDVKD. V was trimmed by 1 base and J by 5 bases, leaving 23 bases between them. CDR3 region: CATSDLSPPGAGHHNEQFF. CDR3 bases: TGTGCCACCAGTGATTTAAGCCCACCGGGGGCGGGACACCACAATGAGCAGTTCTTC.

The CDR3 coding sequence is TGTGCCAGCATCTCTTCGTGGGGGCGCGGGAATGAGCAGTTCTTC. This gives the protein CASISSWGRGNEQFF. The rearrangement uses TRBV7-2 and TRBJ2-1; D perhaps matches TRBD1 (6 bases). Per the germline V gene, CDR1 is SGHTA and CDR2 is FQGNSA. The CDR3 length is 15 residues. The germline V and J ends were trimmed by 7 bases and 7 bases, with 20 bases remaining between them.

This clonotype was seen a few times. The chain joins TRBV18 to TRBJ1-5; weak D call: TRBD1 (6 bases). V was shortened by 3 bases and J by 6 bases, with 9 bases between the two germline ends. The CDR3 spans 13 residues. CDR1 KGHSH and CDR2 LQKENI come from the germline V gene. CDR3 nucleotide sequence: TGTGCCAGCTCACCCCGGACAGTTCAGCCCCAGCATTTT. This sequence encodes CASSPRTVQPQHF.

As DNA, the CDR3 is TGTGCCAGCAGTTTCCCGAGGGGCGGGACTGCCTACAATGAGCAGTTCTTC. It translates to CASSFPRGGTAYNEQFF. The chain links TRBV27 to TRBJ2-1; weak D call: TRBD2 (6 bases). The V end lost 3 bases, the J end lost 2 bases, and 17 bases lay between the germline ends. The CDR3 spans 17 residues. CDR1 MNHEY and CDR2 SMNVEV come from the germline V gene (reference sequence).

The gene calls are TRBV29-1 and TRBJ2-7; TRBD1 or TRBD2 may be the D gene (5 bases each). Trimming removed 6 bases from V and 3 bases from J, with 12 bases in between. Per the germline V gene, CDR1 is SQVTM and CDR2 is ANQGSEA. The length of the CDR3 is 12 residues. The CDR3 is CSVGDGHYEQYV. The CDR3 DNA reads TGCAGCGTGGGGGACGGCCACTACGAGCAGTACGTC.

V usage is TRBV7-2 and J usage is TRBJ2-4; D is ambiguous. V lost 3 bases, J lost 0 bases, and 9 bases lay in between. This CDR3 has 15 residues. The germline V gene has CDR1 SGHTA and CDR2 FQGNSA. CDR3: CASSFVFQAKNIQYF. As DNA, the CDR3 is TGTGCCAGCAGCTTCGTGTTTCAAGCCAAAAACATTCAGTACTTC.

V and J are TRBV7-9 and TRBJ2-7; TRBD2 aligns across 8 bases. After removal of 1 base from V and 3 bases from J, the junction contained 8 bases not matched to a gene. The CDR3 extends over 16 amino acids. CDR1 and CDR2 (germline): SEHNR, FQNEAQ (reference sequence). The CDR3 protein is CASSLGRGSGIYEQYF. The CDR3 coding sequence is TGTGCCAGCAGCTTAGGGCGTGGTAGCGGGATCTACGAGCAGTACTTC.

This clonotype was found a few times. The chain links TRBV7-9 to TRBJ2-2, with TRBD2 matching 10 bases. Trimming at V came to 5 bases and at J to 5 bases, leaving 8 bases not matched to a gene. The CDR3 extends over 16 amino acids. Germline lookup yields CDR1 SEHNR and CDR2 FQNEAQ (reference sequence). The CDR3: CASSVQLAGNTGELFF. CDR3 nucleotide sequence: TGTGCCAGCAGCGTACAACTAGCGGGAAATACCGGGGAGCTGTTTTTT.

V is TRBV20-1 and J is TRBJ2-2; D ambiguous. Germline V CDR1 and CDR2: DFQATT, SNEGSKA (reference sequence). V was clipped by 1 base and J by 5 bases, with 8 bases between them. The CDR3 loop spans 13 amino acids. CDR3 bases: TGCAGTGCTAGAGGGCACACAACCGGGGAGCTGTTTTTT. Amino acid sequence: CSARGHTTGELFF.

The V gene is TRBV5-5, the J gene TRBJ1-1; D is perhaps TRBD1 (6 bases). With 5 bases removed from V and 0 bases from J, the gap between germline ends came to 14 bases. The CDR3 totals 15 residues. Germline loops: CDR1 SGHKS, CDR2 YYEKEE (reference sequence). The CDR3 nucleotides are TGTGCCAGCAGTTGGACAGTTCCCATGAACACTGAAGCTTTCTTT. It encodes CASSWTVPMNTEAFF.